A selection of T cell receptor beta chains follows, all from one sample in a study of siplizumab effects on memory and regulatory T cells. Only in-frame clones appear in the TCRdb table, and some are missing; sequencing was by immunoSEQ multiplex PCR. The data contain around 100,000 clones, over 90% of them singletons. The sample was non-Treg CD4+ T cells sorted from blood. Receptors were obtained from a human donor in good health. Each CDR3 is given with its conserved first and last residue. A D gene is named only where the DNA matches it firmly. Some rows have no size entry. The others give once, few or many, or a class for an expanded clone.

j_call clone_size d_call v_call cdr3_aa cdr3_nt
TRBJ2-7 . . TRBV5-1 CASSFTHPYEQYF TGCGCCAGCAGCTTTACCCATCCCTACGAGCAGTACTTC
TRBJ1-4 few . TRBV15 CATSRDGGPGEKLFF TGTGCCACCAGCAGAGACGGGGGCCCGGGGGAAAAACTGTTTTTT
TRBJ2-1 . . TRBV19 CATKTGNHEQFF TGTGCCACAAAAACAGGGAACCATGAGCAGTTCTTC
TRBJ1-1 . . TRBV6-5 CASSYSPPGHDQAFF TGTGCCAGCAGTTATTCACCGCCCGGACACGATCAAGCTTTCTTT
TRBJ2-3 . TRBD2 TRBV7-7 CASSLGTTTDTQYF TGTGCTAGCAGCTTAGGGACTACCACAGATACGCAGTATTTT
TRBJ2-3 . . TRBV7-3 CASSGRSGADTQYF TGTGCCAGCAGCGGGAGGAGTGGCGCAGATACGCAGTATTTT
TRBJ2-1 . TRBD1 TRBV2 CASSNNRGSYNEQFF TGTGCCAGCAGTAACAACAGGGGCTCCTACAATGAGCAGTTCTTC
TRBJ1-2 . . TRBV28 CASSSSWGAYGYTF TGTGCCAGCAGTTCCTCGTGGGGCGCCTATGGCTACACCTTC
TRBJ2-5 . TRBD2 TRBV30 CAWSVRTSGSKTQYF TGTGCCTGGAGTGTTCGGACTAGCGGGAGTAAGACCCAGTACTTC
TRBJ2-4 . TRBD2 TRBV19 CASSIPGLGQNIQYF TGTGCCAGTAGTATACCGGGACTAGGGCAAAACATTCAGTACTTC
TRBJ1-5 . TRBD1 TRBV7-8 CASRSGGRVVGPNQPQHF TGTGCCAGCAGATCAGGGGGGAGGGTAGTGGGGCCCAATCAGCCCCAGCATTTT
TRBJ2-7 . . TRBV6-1 CASSGGAASLYEQYF TGTGCCAGCAGTGGGGGGGCGGCTAGCCTCTACGAGCAGTACTTC
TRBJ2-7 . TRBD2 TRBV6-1 CASSDLGLAAYEQYF TGTGCCAGCAGTGACCTCGGACTAGCGGCCTACGAGCAGTACTTC
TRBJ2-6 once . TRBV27 CASSLSGANVLTF TGTGCCAGCAGTTTATCTGGGGCCAACGTCCTGACTTTC
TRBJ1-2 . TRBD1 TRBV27 CASSLPGGAYGYTF TGTGCCAGCAGTTTACCAGGGGGCGCCTATGGCTACACCTTC
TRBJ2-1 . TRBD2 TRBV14 CASSQGTSVHEQFF TGTGCCAGCAGCCAAGGGACTAGTGTACATGAGCAGTTCTTC
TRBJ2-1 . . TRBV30 CAWSVEVSKNNEQFF TGTGCCTGGAGTGTGGAGGTTTCGAAAAACAATGAGCAGTTCTTC
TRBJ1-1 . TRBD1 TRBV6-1 CASKRTGGGTEAFF TGTGCCAGTAAAAGGACAGGGGGCGGGACTGAAGCTTTCTTT
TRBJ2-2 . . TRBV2 CASRAGVTGELFF TGTGCCAGCAGAGCCGGGGTTACCGGGGAGCTGTTTTTT
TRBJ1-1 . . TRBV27 CASSHRQPNTEAFF TGTGCCAGCAGCCACAGACAGCCCAACACTGAAGCTTTCTTT
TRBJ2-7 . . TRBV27 CASSLSVGGEQYF TGTGCCAGCAGTTTATCGGTCGGGGGCGAGCAGTACTTC
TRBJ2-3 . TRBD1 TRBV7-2 CASSWDRGGDTQYF TGTGCCAGCAGCTGGGACAGGGGAGGGGATACGCAGTATTTT
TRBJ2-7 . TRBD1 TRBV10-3 CAISVVTGDEQYF TGTGCCATCAGTGTAGTTACAGGGGACGAGCAGTACTTC
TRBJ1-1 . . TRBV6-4 CASSEGLNTEAFF TGTGCCAGCAGTGAGGGCTTGAACACTGAAGCTTTCTTT
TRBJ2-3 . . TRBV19 CASSMEVASDTQYF TGTGCCAGTAGTATGGAGGTAGCATCAGATACGCAGTATTTT
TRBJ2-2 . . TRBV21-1 CASSKGQGSGELFF TGTGCCAGCAGCAAGGGACAGGGATCCGGGGAGCTGTTTTTT
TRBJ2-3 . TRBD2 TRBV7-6 CASSLGGSGGAPNTQYF TGTGCCAGCAGCTTAGGAGGTAGCGGGGGTGCTCCGAATACGCAGTATTTT
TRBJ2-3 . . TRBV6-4 CASSDSSERRGGDLRDTQYF TGTGCCAGCAGTGACTCGTCCGAGAGACGAGGCGGGGATCTACGTGATACGCAGTATTTT
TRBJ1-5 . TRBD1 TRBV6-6 CASRPGTGINQPQHF TGTGCCAGCAGACCCGGGACAGGGATTAATCAGCCCCAGCATTTT
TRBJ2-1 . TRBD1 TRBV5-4 CASSSGTGGYNEQFF TGTGCCAGCAGCTCCGGGACAGGGGGCTACAATGAGCAGTTCTTC
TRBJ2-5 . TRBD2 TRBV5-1 CASSLVSSGSETQYF TGCGCCAGCAGCTTGGTGTCTAGCGGGTCTGAGACCCAGTACTTC
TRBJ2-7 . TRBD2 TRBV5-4 CASSLGTSGPQYEQYF TGTGCCAGCAGCTTGGGGACTAGCGGGCCTCAGTACGAGCAGTACTTC
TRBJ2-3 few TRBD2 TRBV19 CASSYIQSGRRALTDTQYF TGTGCCAGTAGTTATATTCAGAGCGGGAGGCGAGCTCTCACAGATACGCAGTATTTT